This TCR beta chain was documented in a study of blood T cell repertoires in COVID-19. Turning to the study itself: The origin of the acute and convalescent COVID-19 samples was the United States, Italy and Spain.

Study processing details: Reference gene primer amplification yielded estimated nucleated cell counts. Here immunoSEQ multiplex PCR was the method, and the copy in TCRdb shows in-frame clones only, minus some. V and J calls plus clone size are reproduced from that table; the DNA served to infer D and trimming. This sample has 200,000 to 300,000 clones, with approximately 84% found just once. V shed 4 bases and J 6 bases; nucleotides not matched to a gene: 10. The CDR3 length is 15 residues. Germline V CDR1 and CDR2: SGHRS, YFSETQ. The TCR sequence derives from a man aged 50 to 59 with acute or convalescent COVID-19. Sequenced: peripheral blood. This rearrangement joins TRBV5-1 to TRBJ2-3; 8 bases fit TRBD1. Written as DNA, the CDR3 is TGCGCCAGCAGCACCAATGGACAGGGTCCCGATACGCAGTATTTT. This codes for CASSTNGQGPDTQYF.